This TCR beta chain was captured by sequencing in a study of blood T cells in healthy people across ages. In this sample, this clonotype turned up many times. The CDR3 spans 16 residues. The germline V and J ends were trimmed by 1 base and 0 bases, with 11 bases remaining between them. The germline gives CDR1 LGHNA, CDR2 YSLEER. A second 7 to 11 cycle PCR used barcoded and J-beta primers. TCRdb ran MiXCR on the 5' RACE reads and lists one entry per CDR3 protein. The table includes 850,000 or so distinct CDR3 sequences, 29% detected once. The specimen sequenced was blood. The chain employs TRBV4-3 and TRBJ2-3, with D possibly matching TRBD2 (6 bases). The TCR sequence derives from an elderly woman in good health. The CDR3 region has the DNA TGCGCCAGCAGCCAAGTCCGACTAGTCAGCACAGATACGCAGTATTTT. Its translation: CASSQVRLVSTDTQYF.